The clone carrying this T cell receptor beta chain was observed a single time. This sample is part of a study of blood T cell repertoires in COVID-19. The CDR3 runs to 17 residues. J was trimmed by 1 base and V by 5 bases; bases with no gene match: 8. Germline CDR1 and CDR2: SGHNT and YENEEA. Sequenced by immunoSEQ multiplex PCR; TCRdb stores in-frame clones only, minus some. The table includes roughly 16,000 clones, more than 80% detected once. The chain recombines TRBV11-3 with TRBJ1-1; TRBD1 aligns across 12 bases. The specimen was peripheral blood. The sequence derives from a human donor in a cohort sampled during active COVID-19. The CDR3 region has the DNA TGTGCCAGCAGCCCTCGTGGGACAGGGGGCGCGAACACTGAAGCTTTCTTT. Its protein product is CASSPRGTGGANTEAFF.